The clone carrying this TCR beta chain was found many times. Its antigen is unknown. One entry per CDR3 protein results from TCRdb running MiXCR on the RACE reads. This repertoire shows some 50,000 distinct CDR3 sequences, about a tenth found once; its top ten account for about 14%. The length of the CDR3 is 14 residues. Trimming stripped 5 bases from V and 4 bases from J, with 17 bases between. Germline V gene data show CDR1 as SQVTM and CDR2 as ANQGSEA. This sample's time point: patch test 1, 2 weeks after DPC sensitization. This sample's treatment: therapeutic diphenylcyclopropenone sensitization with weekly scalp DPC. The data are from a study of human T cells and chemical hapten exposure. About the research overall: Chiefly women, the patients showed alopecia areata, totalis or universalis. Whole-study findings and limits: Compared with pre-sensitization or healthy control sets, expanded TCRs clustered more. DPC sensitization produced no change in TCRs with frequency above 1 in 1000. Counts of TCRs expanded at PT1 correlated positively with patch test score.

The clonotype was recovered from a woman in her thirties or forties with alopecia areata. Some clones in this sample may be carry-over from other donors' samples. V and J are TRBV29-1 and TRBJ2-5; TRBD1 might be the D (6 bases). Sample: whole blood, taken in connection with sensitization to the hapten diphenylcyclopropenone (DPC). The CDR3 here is CSVIGATRGETQYF. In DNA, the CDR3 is TGCAGCGTTATCGGGGCTACCAGGGGAGAGACCCAGTACTTC.